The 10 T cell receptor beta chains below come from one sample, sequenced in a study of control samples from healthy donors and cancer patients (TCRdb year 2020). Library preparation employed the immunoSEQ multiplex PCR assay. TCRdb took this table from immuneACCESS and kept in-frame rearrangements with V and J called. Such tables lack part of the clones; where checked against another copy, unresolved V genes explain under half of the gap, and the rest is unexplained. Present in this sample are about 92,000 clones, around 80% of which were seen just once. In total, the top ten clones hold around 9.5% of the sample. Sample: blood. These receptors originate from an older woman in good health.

CDR3 coding DNA: TGTGCCAGCAGCGTAGGTCCCCTTTTGAACACTGAAGCTTTCTTT. This gives the protein CASSVGPLLNTEAFF. The V and J genes are TRBV5-6 and TRBJ1-1; D gene unclear. This CDR3 contains 15 residues. The ends were cut back, 4 bases at V and 0 bases at J, with 13 bases in the middle. Germline CDR1 and CDR2: SGHDT and YYEEEE.

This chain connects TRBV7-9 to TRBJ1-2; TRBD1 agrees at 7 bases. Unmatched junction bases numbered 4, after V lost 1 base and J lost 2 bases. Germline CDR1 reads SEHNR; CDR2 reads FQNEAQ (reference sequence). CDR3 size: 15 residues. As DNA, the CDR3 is TGTGCCAGCAGCTTAGATGGGACAGCAAACTATGGCTACACCTTC. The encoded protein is CASSLDGTANYGYTF.

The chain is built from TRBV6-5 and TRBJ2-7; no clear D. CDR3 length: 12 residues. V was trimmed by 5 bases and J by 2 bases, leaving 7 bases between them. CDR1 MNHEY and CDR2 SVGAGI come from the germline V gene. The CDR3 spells CASSRDTYEQYF. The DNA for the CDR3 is TGTGCCAGCAGTCGCGACACCTACGAGCAGTACTTC.

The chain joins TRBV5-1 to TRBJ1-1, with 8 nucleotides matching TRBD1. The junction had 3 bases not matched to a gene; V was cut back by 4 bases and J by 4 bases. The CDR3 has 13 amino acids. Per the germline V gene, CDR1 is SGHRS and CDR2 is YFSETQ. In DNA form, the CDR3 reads TGCGCCAGCAGCCCTGACAGGGGCACTGAAGCTTTCTTT. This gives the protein CASSPDRGTEAFF.

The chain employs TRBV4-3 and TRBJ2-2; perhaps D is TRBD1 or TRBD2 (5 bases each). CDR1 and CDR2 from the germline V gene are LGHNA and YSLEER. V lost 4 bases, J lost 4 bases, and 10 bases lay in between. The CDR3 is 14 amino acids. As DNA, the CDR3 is TGCGCCAGCAGCCGAGGGGCGGCCACCGGGGAGCTGTTTTTT. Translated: CASSRGAATGELFF.

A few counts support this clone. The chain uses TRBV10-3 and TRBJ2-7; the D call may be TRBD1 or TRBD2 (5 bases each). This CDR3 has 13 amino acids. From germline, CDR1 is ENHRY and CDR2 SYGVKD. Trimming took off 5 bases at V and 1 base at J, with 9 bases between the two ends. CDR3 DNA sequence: TGTGCCATCAGTCCCAGGGAGTCCTACGAGCAGTACTTC. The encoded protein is CAISPRESYEQYF.

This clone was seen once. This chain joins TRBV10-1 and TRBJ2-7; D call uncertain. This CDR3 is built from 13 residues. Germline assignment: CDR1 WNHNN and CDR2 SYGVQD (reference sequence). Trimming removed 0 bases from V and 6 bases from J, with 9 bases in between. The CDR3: CASSESTTGEQYF. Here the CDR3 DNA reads TGCGCCAGCAGTGAGTCGACAACGGGCGAGCAGTACTTC.

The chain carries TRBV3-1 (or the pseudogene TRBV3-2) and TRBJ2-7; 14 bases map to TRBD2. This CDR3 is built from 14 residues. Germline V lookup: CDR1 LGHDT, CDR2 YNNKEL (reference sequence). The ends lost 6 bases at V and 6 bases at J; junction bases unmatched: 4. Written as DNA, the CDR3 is TGTGCCAGCAGTGGACTAGCGGGAGGTGTCGAGCAGTACTTC. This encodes CASSGLAGGVEQYF.

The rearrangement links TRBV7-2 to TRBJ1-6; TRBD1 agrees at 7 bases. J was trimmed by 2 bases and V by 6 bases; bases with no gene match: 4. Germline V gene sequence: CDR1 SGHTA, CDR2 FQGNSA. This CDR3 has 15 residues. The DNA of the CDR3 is TGTGCCAGCAGTCGGGACAGAGCCTATAATTCACCCCTCCACTTT. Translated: CASSRDRAYNSPLHF.

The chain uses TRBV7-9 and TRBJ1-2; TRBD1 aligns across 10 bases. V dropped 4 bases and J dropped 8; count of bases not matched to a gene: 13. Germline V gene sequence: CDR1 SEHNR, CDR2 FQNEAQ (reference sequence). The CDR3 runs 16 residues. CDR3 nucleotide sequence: TGTGCCAGCAGCTCGTGGACAGGGGGATGGGCCTGGGGCTACACCTTC. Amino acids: CASSSWTGGWAWGYTF. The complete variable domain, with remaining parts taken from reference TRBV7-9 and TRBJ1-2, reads DTGVSQNPRHKITKRGQNVTFRCDPISEHNRLYWYRQTLGQGPEFLTYFQNEAQLEKSRLLSDRFSAERPKGSFSTLEIQRTEQGDSAMYLCASSSWTGGWAWGYTFGSGTRLTVV.